This T cell receptor beta chain came from a study of blood T cell repertoires in COVID-19. In the authors' workflow: Estimation of nucleated cell counts was performed using reference gene primer amplification. Sequenced by immunoSEQ multiplex PCR; TCRdb stores in-frame clones only, minus some. Clone size and the V and J calls come from that table; the DNA yielded D and trimming. The table includes about 190,000 clones, around 86% detected once. Germline lookup yields CDR1 LGHDT and CDR2 YNNKEL (reference sequence). Deletions cut 2 bases from V and 2 bases from J, with 15 bases between. The CDR3 runs to 16 residues.

This sequence was found in a woman aged 40 to 50 with acute or convalescent COVID-19. Specimen: peripheral blood. V and J are TRBV3-1 (or the pseudogene TRBV3-2) and TRBJ1-1; unclear D gene. The DNA of the CDR3 is TGTGCCAGCAGCCAACACCCGGGGAGATTAAACACTGAAGCTTTCTTT. As protein: CASSQHPGRLNTEAFF.